Listed here are 24 T cell receptor beta chains from one sample, sequenced in a study of blood T cell repertoires in COVID-19. Here immunoSEQ multiplex PCR was the method, and the copy in TCRdb shows in-frame clones only, minus some. The sample has 400,000 to 450,000 clones; about 87% are singletons. The sequenced sample consisted of peripheral blood. The receptors here all came from a woman in her forties or fifties with COVID-19, enrolled during active disease.

J is TRBJ2-5 and V is TRBV25-1; no reliable D call. Germline loops: CDR1 MGHDK, CDR2 SYGVNS. The V and J ends lost 6 bases and 4 bases respectively, with 18 bases between them. The CDR3 loop spans 15 amino acids. For the CDR3, the DNA is TGTGCCAGCAGCTTAGCCGGTCCCATAGGAGAGACCCAGTACTTC. Its protein is CASSLAGPIGETQYF.

To note about this clone: Other nucleotide sequences from this sample produce the same CDR3. The genes are TRBV7-9 and TRBJ1-1, with 10 nucleotides matching TRBD1. The CDR3 covers 14 residues. Germline V gene data show CDR1 as SEHNR and CDR2 as FQNEAQ (reference sequence). Germline trimming cut 3 bases from V and 5 bases from J; bases unmatched to any gene: 3. The CDR3 here is CASSLGTGVTEAFF. As DNA, the CDR3 is TGTGCCAGCAGCTTGGGGACAGGGGTTACTGAAGCTTTCTTT.

The gene calls are TRBV11-2 and TRBJ1-1; a weak D match, TRBD1 (6 bases). V was pared by 2 bases and J by 7 bases, with 29 bases between. The germline CDR1 and CDR2 sequences are SGHAT and FQNNGV. This CDR3 is 19 amino acids long. CDR3 in DNA: TGTGCCAGCAGCTTATACAGGACCCCGGGGGGCGGAGTTGGTTATGAAGCTTTCTTT. Translating it yields CASSLYRTPGGGVGYEAFF.

V is TRBV27 and J is TRBJ2-7; D uncertain. CDR3 length: 9 amino acids. Germline CDR1 and CDR2: MNHEY and SMNVEV (reference sequence). The CDR3 loop reads CLSAYEQYF. DNA for the CDR3: TGTCTCAGCGCCTACGAGCAGTACTTC.

V and J are TRBV5-1 and TRBJ1-2; tentative D call: TRBD1 (5 bases). The germline V gene has CDR1 SGHRS and CDR2 YFSETQ. Trimming stripped 0 bases from V and 1 base from J, with 10 bases between. The CDR3 sequence is 15 residues long. The CDR3 region has the DNA TGCGCCAGCAGCTTGGCGCTACAGGATAACTATGGCTACACCTTC. The encoded protein is CASSLALQDNYGYTF.

The J gene is TRBJ2-2, the V gene TRBV5-4; unclear D gene. There are 14 residues in the CDR3. V lost 1 base and J 6 bases, leaving 10 bases between the germline ends. Germline lookup yields CDR1 SGHNT and CDR2 YYREEE (reference sequence). CDR3 DNA: TGTGCCAGCAGCTTGCCCAACAGCCCCGGGGAGCTGTTTTTT. Encoded protein: CASSLPNSPGELFF.

This clone was picked up many times. The CDR3 loop reads CASTSNSGGADEQFF. In DNA, the CDR3 is TGTGCCAGCACCTCGAATAGCGGGGGGGCTGATGAGCAGTTCTTC. The gene calls are TRBV11-2 and TRBJ2-1; 11 nucleotides line up with TRBD2. The CDR3 sequence is 15 residues long. Trimming took 7 bases from V and 8 from J; bases not matched to a gene: 10. Germline V gene sequence: CDR1 SGHAT, CDR2 FQNNGV.

The chain employs TRBV6-2 or TRBV6-3 and TRBJ2-2, with 12 positions matching TRBD2. From germline, CDR1 is MNHEY and CDR2 SVGEGT. The V and J ends lost 0 bases and 6 bases, in that order; junction bases with no gene match: 2. The CDR3 is 16 amino acids. The CDR3 DNA reads TGTGCCAGCAGTTACTCGTCTAGCGGGGGGGCCGGGGAGCTGTTTTTT. It codes for CASSYSSSGGAGELFF.

This chain links TRBV21-1 with TRBJ2-4; the table assigns TRBD1, which was not confirmed against the DNA. TRBV21-1 is designated a pseudogene. The CDR3 totals 18 residues. The chain's CDR3 is CASSKEGEGQLAKNIQYF. The CDR3 nucleotides read TGTGCCAGCAGCAAAGAGGGAGAGGGACAACTAGCCAAAAACATTCAGTACTTC.

This chain connects TRBV10-3 to TRBJ1-2; TRBD1 is a possible D gene (6 bases). Trimming shortened V by 2 bases and J by 2 bases, and 15 bases separated the two germline ends. This CDR3 has 16 amino acids. CDR1 and CDR2 from the germline V gene are ENHRY and SYGVKD. CDR3 protein: CAISERGGTVNYGYTF. DNA for the CDR3: TGTGCCATCAGTGAGAGGGGGGGCACGGTGAACTATGGCTACACCTTC.

The genes are TRBV27 and TRBJ1-5; the D is unclear. Looked up from germline, CDR1 is MNHEY and CDR2 is SMNVEV (reference sequence). V lost 6 bases, J lost 3 bases, and 12 bases lay in between. CDR3 length: 14 residues. The CDR3 nucleotides read TGTGCCAGCAGCCGAGGACTGGACAATCAGCCCCAGCATTTT. Its protein product is CASSRGLDNQPQHF.

This chain joins TRBV7-8 and TRBJ1-1; no firm D call. The CDR3 runs to 14 residues. V lost 1 base to trimming and J lost 1 base, with 7 bases between them. CDR1 and CDR2 from the germline V gene are SGHVS and FQNEAQ. In DNA form, the CDR3 reads TGTGCCAGCAGCTTAGGTCCCCAGAACACTGAAGCTTTCTTT. This sequence encodes CASSLGPQNTEAFF.

This rearrangement joins TRBV6-5 to TRBJ2-3; 8 positions agree with TRBD2. V trimming: 7 bases; J trimming: 5 bases; junction bases outside the gene matches: 8. Germline-derived CDR1 and CDR2 are MNHEY and SVGAGI. The length of the CDR3 is 14 residues. The CDR3 sequence: CASMTGGAEDTQYF. CDR3 DNA sequence: TGTGCCAGCATGACGGGGGGGGCGGAAGATACGCAGTATTTT.

The rearrangement uses TRBV4-2 and TRBJ1-1, with D possibly TRBD1 on 5 matching bases. The CDR3 is made up of 14 amino acids. The germline V gene has CDR1 LGHNA and CDR2 YNFKEQ. V was pared by 0 bases and J by 1 base, with 6 bases between. The CDR3: CASSQDRGNTEAFF. Written as DNA, the CDR3 is TGTGCCAGCAGCCAAGATAGGGGGAACACTGAAGCTTTCTTT.

V is TRBV3-1 (or the pseudogene TRBV3-2) and J is TRBJ1-2, with D unresolved. V was cut by 1 base and J by 3 bases, with 12 bases left in between. The CDR3 totals 15 residues. Germline lookup yields CDR1 LGHDT and CDR2 YNNKEL (reference sequence). This chain's CDR3 is CASSQAYIGDYGYTF. The DNA of the CDR3 is TGTGCCAGCAGCCAAGCTTATATCGGGGACTATGGCTACACCTTC.

The chain combines TRBV13 with TRBJ1-6; weak D call: TRBD1 (6 bases). V was shortened by 4 bases and J by 6 bases, with 16 bases between the two germline ends. Germline loops: CDR1 PRHDT, CDR2 FYEKMQ (reference sequence). CDR3 length: 16 amino acids. The CDR3 DNA reads TGTGCCAGCAGCTCAAGTGGACAGCGTTTTAATTCACCCCTCCACTTT. This encodes CASSSSGQRFNSPLHF.

As DNA, the CDR3 is TGTGCCTGGAGTGCCCCTCAAGAGACCCAGTACTTC. It translates to CAWSAPQETQYF. The chain couples TRBV30 to TRBJ2-5; D not resolved. Trimming stripped 1 base from V and 2 bases from J, with 5 bases between. CDR1 GTSNPN and CDR2 SVGIG come from the germline V gene (reference sequence). The CDR3 has 12 residues.

The rearrangement joins TRBV30 to TRBJ2-1; 13 nucleotides match TRBD2. Germline CDR1 is GTSNPN and CDR2 is SVGIG (reference sequence). V dropped 1 base and J dropped 3; count of bases not matched to a gene: 0. The CDR3 extends over 15 amino acids. The CDR3 coding sequence is TGTGCCTGGAGTGGGACTAGCGGGGGCTACAATGAGCAGTTCTTC. This codes for CAWSGTSGGYNEQFF.

This clone has only one observation. The chain uses TRBV12-3 or TRBV12-4 and TRBJ2-3; the match to TRBD1 covers 7 bases. Losses at the gene ends were 6 bases for V and 4 bases for J; bases not matched to a gene: 4. The CDR3 extends over 13 amino acids. The chain's CDR3 is CASSPGTADTQYF. The CDR3 DNA reads as TGTGCCAGCAGCCCAGGGACAGCAGATACGCAGTATTTT.

The chain carries TRBV5-1 and TRBJ1-1, with D perhaps TRBD1 (6 bases). This CDR3 has 14 residues. V was shortened by 4 bases and J by 1 base, with 11 bases between the two germline ends. The germline V gene has CDR1 SGHRS and CDR2 YFSETQ. The CDR3 coding sequence is TGCGCCAGCAGCATAACACAGGGGAACACTGAAGCTTTCTTT. Protein product: CASSITQGNTEAFF.

V usage is TRBV11-3 and J usage is TRBJ2-3; TRBD2 might be the D (7 bases). V gave up 9 bases and J gave up 3 bases, with 31 bases separating them. This CDR3 has 19 amino acids. Germline CDR1 is SGHNT and CDR2 is YENEEA. CDR3 in amino acids: CARRTVRDYKLNRTDTQYF. CDR3 nucleotides: TGTGCCAGGCGGACAGTTCGGGACTACAAATTAAACAGGACAGATACGCAGTATTTT.

The J gene is TRBJ2-7, the V gene TRBV30, with D tentatively TRBD1 (5 bases). V was trimmed by 0 bases and J by 6 bases, leaving 18 bases between them. CDR1 and CDR2 (germline): GTSNPN, SVGIG (reference sequence). CDR3 length equals 15 residues. The CDR3, as DNA: TGTGCCTGGAGTGTACGAAAGGGGATAATTGGCGAGCAGTACTTC. It encodes CAWSVRKGIIGEQYF.

The chain combines TRBV5-1 with TRBJ1-1; D is perhaps TRBD1 (5 bases). The CDR3 runs to 18 residues. The ends were cut back, 0 bases at V and 0 bases at J, with 18 bases in the middle. Germline CDR1 reads SGHRS; CDR2 reads YFSETQ. This CDR3 reads CASSLALLTVGMNTEAFF. For the CDR3, the DNA is TGCGCCAGCAGCTTGGCCCTCCTGACAGTGGGCATGAACACTGAAGCTTTCTTT.

The chain has TRBV12-3 or TRBV12-4 and TRBJ1-5; D ambiguous. Trimming took off 6 bases at V and 6 bases at J, with 9 bases between the two ends. This CDR3 spans 12 amino acids. CDR3 loop: CASSQGGQPQHF. CDR3 bases: TGTGCCAGCAGCCAAGGAGGTCAGCCCCAGCATTTT.